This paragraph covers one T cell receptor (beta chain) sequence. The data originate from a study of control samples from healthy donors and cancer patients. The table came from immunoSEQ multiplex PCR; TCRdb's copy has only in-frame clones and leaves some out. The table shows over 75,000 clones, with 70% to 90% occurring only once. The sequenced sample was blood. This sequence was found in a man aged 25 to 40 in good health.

CDR3 DNA sequence: TGCGCCAGCAGCATGGGGGCCACAGGGGGCTTTTACAATGAGCAGTTCTTC. It codes for CASSMGATGGFYNEQFF. The chain links TRBV5-1 to TRBJ2-1; TRBD1 agrees at 9 bases. V trimming: 4 bases; J trimming: 4 bases; junction bases outside the gene matches: 12. The CDR3 contains 17 residues. CDR1 and CDR2 from the germline V gene are SGHRS and YFSETQ. Complete variable domain (other parts from reference TRBV5-1 and TRBJ2-1): KAGVTQTPRYLIKTRGQQVTLSCSPISGHRSVSWYQQTPGQGLQFLFEYFSETQRNKGNFPGRFSGRQFSNSRSEMNVSTLELGDSALYLCASSMGATGGFYNEQFFGPGTRLTVL.